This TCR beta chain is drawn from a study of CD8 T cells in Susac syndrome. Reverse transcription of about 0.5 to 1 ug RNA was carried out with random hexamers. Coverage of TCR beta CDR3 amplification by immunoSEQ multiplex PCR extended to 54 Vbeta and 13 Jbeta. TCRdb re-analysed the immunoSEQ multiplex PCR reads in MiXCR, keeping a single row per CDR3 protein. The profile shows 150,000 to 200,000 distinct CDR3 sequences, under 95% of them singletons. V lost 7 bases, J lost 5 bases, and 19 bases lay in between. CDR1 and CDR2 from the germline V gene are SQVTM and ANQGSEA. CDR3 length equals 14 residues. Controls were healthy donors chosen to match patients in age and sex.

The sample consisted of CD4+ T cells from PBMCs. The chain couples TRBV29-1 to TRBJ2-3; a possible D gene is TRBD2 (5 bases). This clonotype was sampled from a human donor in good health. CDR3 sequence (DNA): TGCAGCGCCGCGTCCTGGGCCCGGGAAGATACGCAGTATTTT. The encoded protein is CSAASWAREDTQYF.